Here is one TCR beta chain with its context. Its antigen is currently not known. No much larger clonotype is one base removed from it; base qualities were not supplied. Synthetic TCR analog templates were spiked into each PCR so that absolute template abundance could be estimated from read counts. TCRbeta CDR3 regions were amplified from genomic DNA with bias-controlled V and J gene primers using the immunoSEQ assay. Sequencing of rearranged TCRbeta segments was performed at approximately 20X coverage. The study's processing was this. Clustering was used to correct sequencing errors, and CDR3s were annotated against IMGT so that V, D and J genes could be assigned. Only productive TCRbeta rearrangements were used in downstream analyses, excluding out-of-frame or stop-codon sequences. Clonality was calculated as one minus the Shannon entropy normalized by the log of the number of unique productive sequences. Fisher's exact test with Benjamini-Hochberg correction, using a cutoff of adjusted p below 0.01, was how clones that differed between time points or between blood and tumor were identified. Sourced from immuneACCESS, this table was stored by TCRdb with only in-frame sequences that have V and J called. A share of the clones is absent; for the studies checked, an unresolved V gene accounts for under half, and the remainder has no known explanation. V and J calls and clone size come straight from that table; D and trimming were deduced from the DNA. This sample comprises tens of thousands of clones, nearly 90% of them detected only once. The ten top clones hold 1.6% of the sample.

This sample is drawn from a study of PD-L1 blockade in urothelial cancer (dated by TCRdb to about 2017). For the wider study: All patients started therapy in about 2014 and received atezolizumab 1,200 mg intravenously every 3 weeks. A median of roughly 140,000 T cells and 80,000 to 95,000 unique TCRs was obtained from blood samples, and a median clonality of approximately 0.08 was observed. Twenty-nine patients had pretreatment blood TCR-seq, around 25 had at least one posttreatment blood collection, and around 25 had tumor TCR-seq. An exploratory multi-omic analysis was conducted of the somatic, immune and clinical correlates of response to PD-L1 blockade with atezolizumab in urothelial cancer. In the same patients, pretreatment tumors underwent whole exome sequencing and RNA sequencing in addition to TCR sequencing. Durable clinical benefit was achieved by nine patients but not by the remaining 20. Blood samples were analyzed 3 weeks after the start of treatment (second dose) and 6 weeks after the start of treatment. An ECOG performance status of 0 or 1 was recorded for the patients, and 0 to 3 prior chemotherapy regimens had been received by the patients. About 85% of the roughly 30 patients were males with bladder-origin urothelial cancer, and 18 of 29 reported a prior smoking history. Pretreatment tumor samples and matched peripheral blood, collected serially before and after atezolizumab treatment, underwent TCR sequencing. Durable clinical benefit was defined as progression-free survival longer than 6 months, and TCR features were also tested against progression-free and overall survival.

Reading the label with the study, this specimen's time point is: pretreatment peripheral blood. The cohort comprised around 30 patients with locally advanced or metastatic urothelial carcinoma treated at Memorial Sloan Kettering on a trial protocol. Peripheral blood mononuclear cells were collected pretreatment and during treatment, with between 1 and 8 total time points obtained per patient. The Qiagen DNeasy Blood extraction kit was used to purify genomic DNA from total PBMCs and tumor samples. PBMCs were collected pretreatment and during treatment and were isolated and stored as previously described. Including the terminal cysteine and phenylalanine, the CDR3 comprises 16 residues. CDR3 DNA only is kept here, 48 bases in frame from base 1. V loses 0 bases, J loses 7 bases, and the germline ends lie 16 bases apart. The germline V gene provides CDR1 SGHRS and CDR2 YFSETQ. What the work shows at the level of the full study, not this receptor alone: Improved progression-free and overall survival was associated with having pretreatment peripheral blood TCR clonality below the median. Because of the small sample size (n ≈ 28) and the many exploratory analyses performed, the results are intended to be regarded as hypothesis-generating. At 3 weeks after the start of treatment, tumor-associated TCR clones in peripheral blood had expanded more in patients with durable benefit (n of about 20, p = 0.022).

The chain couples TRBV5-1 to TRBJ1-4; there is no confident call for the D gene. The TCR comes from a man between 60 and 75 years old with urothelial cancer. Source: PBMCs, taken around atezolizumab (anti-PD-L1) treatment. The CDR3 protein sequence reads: CASSLGELLQVEKLFF. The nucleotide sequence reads TGCGCCAGCAGCTTGGGGGAGTTGCTCCAGGTTGAAAAACTGTTTTTT.